These 20 T cell receptor beta chains were sequenced from one sample in a study of T cell changes during pregnancy in multiple sclerosis. Repertoires were generated with immunoSEQ multiplex PCR, while TCRdb's copy carries only in-frame clones and drops some. The sample lists 40,000 to 50,000 clones, 90% seen once, with 8% to 10% in the top ten. The specimen comprised CD8+ T cells from peripheral blood mononuclear cells, sampled in the first trimester of pregnancy. Source of these receptors: a female donor with multiple sclerosis, enrolled in a pregnancy study.

This sequence joins TRBV5-8 and TRBJ1-2, with D perhaps matching TRBD1 (6 bases). Germline V CDR1 and CDR2: SGHTS, YDEGEE. With 4 bases removed from V and 8 bases from J, the gap between germline ends came to 18 bases. The CDR3 runs 14 residues. The CDR3 DNA sequence: TGTGCCAGCAGCCCCCCGGGGGGGGCGCGAGGCTACACCTTC. It yields the protein CASSPPGGARGYTF. The full variable domain, completed using reference TRBV5-8 and TRBJ1-2, is EAGVTQSPTHLIKTRGQQATLRCSPISGHTSVYWYQQALGLGLQFLLWYDEGEERNRGNFPPRFSGRQFPNYSSELNVNALELEDSALYLCASSPPGGARGYTFGSGTRLTVV.

V and J are TRBV19 and TRBJ1-5; D is unresolved. The V gene lost 6 bases and the J gene lost 4 bases, with 7 bases spanning the gap. Germline V gene sequence: CDR1 LNHDA, CDR2 SQIVND (reference sequence). The CDR3 is made up of 12 amino acids. CDR3 nucleotides: TGTGCCAGTAGAACAGAAAATCAGCCCCAGCATTTT. Residues: CASRTENQPQHF.

In this sample, this clone turned up once. The chain links TRBV9 to TRBJ2-2; 7 bases map to TRBD1. Germline V gives CDR1 SGDLS, CDR2 YYNGEE. Unmatched junction bases numbered 3, after V lost 0 bases and J lost 1 base. The CDR3 contains 16 residues. The CDR3 region is CASSVEGARNTGELFF. The CDR3 DNA reads as TGTGCCAGCAGCGTAGAGGGGGCTCGGAACACCGGGGAGCTGTTTTTT.

The chain is built from TRBV6-5 and TRBJ2-3, with D unclear. This CDR3 comprises 15 residues. Germline lookup yields CDR1 MNHEY and CDR2 SVGAGI. V lost 4 bases and J lost 2, with 13 bases in between. The CDR3 DNA reads TGTGCCAGCAGTTCACTAAATGTGGCCACAGATACGCAGTATTTT. It codes for CASSSLNVATDTQYF.

The genes are TRBV5-1 and TRBJ1-2; 7 bases map to TRBD1. Germline loops: CDR1 SGHRS, CDR2 YFSETQ. With 5 bases clipped from V and 3 bases from J, the junction kept 4 bases outside the gene matches. The CDR3 totals 13 residues. This chain's CDR3 is CASSSGTDYGYTF. In nucleotides, the CDR3 is TGCGCCAGCAGTTCCGGGACAGACTATGGCTACACCTTC.

This chain joins TRBV14 and TRBJ2-7; the match to TRBD2 covers 9 bases. Unmatched junction bases numbered 8, after V lost 0 bases and J lost 2 bases. Germline lookup yields CDR1 SGHDN and CDR2 FVKESK. This CDR3 is built from 17 residues. The CDR3 nucleotides read TGTGCCAGCAGCCAAGACTATCGTCTAGCGGGACCCTACGAGCAGTACTTC. It encodes CASSQDYRLAGPYEQYF.

V gene TRBV12-5 combines with J gene TRBJ1-6; D gene ambiguous. Per the germline V gene, CDR1 is LGHNT and CDR2 is FRNRAP. Between the trimmed V and J ends, which lost 1 base and 5 bases, there was a span of 21 bases. The CDR3 spans 19 residues. The CDR3 DNA follows: TGTGCTAGTGGTTTGGGTAAAGTGGCGGGAGCTGGGAATAATTCACCCCTCCACTTT. Translating it yields CASGLGKVAGAGNNSPLHF.

The V call is TRBV9, the J call TRBJ1-2; D possibly corresponds to TRBD1 (5 bases). This CDR3 is 16 amino acids long. Trimming stripped 0 bases from V and 3 bases from J, with 15 bases between. In germline, CDR1 is SGDLS, CDR2 YYNGEE. The CDR3 region is CASSVAEGTIDYGYTF. The CDR3 coding sequence is TGTGCCAGCAGCGTAGCGGAGGGGACTATAGACTATGGCTACACCTTC.

The chain uses TRBV30 and TRBJ2-1; tentatively, D is TRBD2 (6 bases). Trimming took off 2 bases at V and 2 bases at J, with 10 bases between the two ends. This CDR3 has 14 amino acids. Germline CDR1 is GTSNPN and CDR2 is SVGIG (reference sequence). CDR3 loop: CAWSTGTAYNEQFF. The CDR3 DNA sequence: TGTGCCTGGAGTACCGGGACTGCCTACAATGAGCAGTTCTTC.

The gene calls are TRBV21-1 and TRBJ2-5; TRBD2, the table's D call, was not compared with the DNA. TRBV21-1 is described as a pseudogene. The CDR3 is 17 residues long. The CDR3 coding sequence is TGTGCCAGCAGACAAACCTGGGGGGGACTAGCGGAAGAGACCCAGTACTTC. Its translation: CASRQTWGGLAEETQYF.

The chain uses TRBV7-9 and TRBJ2-7; 8 nucleotides align to TRBD2. CDR1 and CDR2 from the germline V gene are SEHNR and FQNEAQ (reference sequence). The V segment lost 4 bases and the J segment 3 bases; nucleotides outside the gene matches: 8. The CDR3 is 15 amino acids. CDR3: CASSSQSGSDYEQYF. The DNA of the CDR3 is TGTGCCAGCAGCTCCCAGAGCGGGAGCGACTACGAGCAGTACTTC.

The chain is built from TRBV7-9 and TRBJ1-2, with D possibly being TRBD1 (5 bases). The CDR3 is 19 residues long. V was pared by 5 bases and J by 6 bases, with 31 bases between. CDR1 is SEHNR and CDR2 is FQNEAQ in the germline V gene (reference sequence). CDR3 sequence (DNA): TGTGCCAGCAGCGCCTCGATGGGCTTCGGTGTTCAGGGAGGAGATGGCTACACCTTC. This encodes CASSASMGFGVQGGDGYTF.

The genes are TRBV5-4 and TRBJ2-7; 10 positions agree with TRBD1. The length of the CDR3 is 17 residues. J lost 1 base, V lost 4 bases, and 11 bases had no gene match. CDR1 is SGHNT and CDR2 is YYREEE in the germline V gene (reference sequence). CDR3 sequence reads: CASSILGTGVRSYEQYF. The CDR3 nucleotides read TGTGCCAGCAGCATCTTAGGGACAGGGGTTCGGTCCTACGAGCAGTACTTC.

V is TRBV27 and J is TRBJ1-5; TRBD1 agrees at 7 bases. J gave up 2 bases and V 4 bases, and 8 bases lay outside the gene matches. Germline CDR1 reads MNHEY; CDR2 reads SMNVEV (reference sequence). This CDR3 comprises 16 residues. The CDR3 DNA sequence: TGTGCCAGCAGTTCCCCTGGACAGGCGGGCAATCAGCCCCAGCATTTT. Translating gives CASSSPGQAGNQPQHF.

The chain links TRBV6-4 to TRBJ2-1, with D unclear. The CDR3 consists of 15 residues. Germline loops: CDR1 MRHNA, CDR2 SNTAGT. V gave up 4 bases and J gave up 6 bases, with 16 bases separating them. The CDR3 here is CASSADPSGSNEQFF. CDR3 nucleotide sequence: TGTGCCAGCAGTGCCGACCCCTCGGGTTCCAATGAGCAGTTCTTC.

The chain recombines TRBV7-2 with TRBJ1-3; D gene uncertain. The CDR3 length is 15 residues. Trimming removed 4 bases at V and 1 base at J, with 11 bases between. The germline V gene has CDR1 SGHTA and CDR2 FQGNSA. CDR3 sequence reads: CASSSEIMSGNTIYF. DNA for the CDR3: TGTGCCAGCAGCTCAGAAATCATGTCTGGAAACACCATATATTTT.

This chain connects TRBV14 to TRBJ2-5; 7 nucleotides line up with TRBD1. CDR1 and CDR2 (germline): SGHDN, FVKESK. The CDR3 has 14 residues. After removal of 2 bases from V and 4 bases from J, the junction contained 4 bases not matched to a gene. CDR3 amino acids: CASSQSWDRETQYF. The CDR3 DNA sequence: TGTGCCAGCAGCCAAAGCTGGGACAGAGAGACCCAGTACTTC. The full variable domain, rest sourced from reference TRBV14 and TRBJ2-5, is EAGVTQFPSHSVIEKGQTVTLRCDPISGHDNLYWYRRVMGKEIKFLLHFVKESKQDESGMPNNRFLAERTGGTYSTLKVQPAELEDSGVYFCASSQSWDRETQYFGPGTRLLVL.

This chain uses TRBV5-6 with TRBJ2-7; D not resolved. This CDR3 is built from 12 residues. Trimming removed 4 bases at V and 2 bases at J, with 7 bases between. Germline lookup yields CDR1 SGHDT and CDR2 YYEEEE. The CDR3 nucleotides are TGTGCCAGCAGCAGAACACCCTACGAGCAGTACTTC. It codes for CASSRTPYEQYF.

The chain has TRBV2 and TRBJ2-5, with TRBD2 matching 7 bases. Germline trimming cut 1 base from V and 3 bases from J; bases unmatched to any gene: 5. CDR1 is SNHLY, CDR2 FYNNEI, per germline. CDR3 length: 15 amino acids. The CDR3 DNA reads TGTGCCAGCAGTGAAGGCGGGGGTTATAAAGAGACCCAGTACTTC. The encoded protein is CASSEGGGYKETQYF.

V gene TRBV19 combines with J gene TRBJ1-5; maybe TRBD1 (5 bases). Germline CDR1 LNHDA, CDR2 SQIVND (reference sequence). This CDR3 is built from 15 residues. Trimming stripped 5 bases from V and 4 bases from J, with 15 bases between. The CDR3: CASSPTPRQNQPQHF. The CDR3 nucleotides are TGTGCCAGTAGTCCCACTCCCCGACAGAATCAGCCCCAGCATTTT. Together with reference TRBV19 and TRBJ1-5, the CDR3 gives the full variable domain: DGGITQSPKYLFRKEGQNVTLSCEQNLNHDAMYWYRQDPGQGLRLIYYSQIVNDFQKGDIAEGYSVSREKKESFPLTVTSAQKNPTAFYLCASSPTPRQNQPQHFGDGTRLSIL.